This TCR beta chain was sequenced during a study of blood T cell repertoires in COVID-19. Whole-study context: T cells, B-cell-depleted T cells, or PBMCs supplied cDNA or gDNA.

It was during active infection that Seattle patients were enrolled and then longitudinally followed. Clones were sequenced by immunoSEQ multiplex PCR, and TCRdb holds only the in-frame ones, with some missing. Altogether about 200,000 clones are present, 80% to 95% being singletons, with the ten largest covering about 0.8%. The J segment lost 3 bases and the V segment lost 0 bases, leaving 5 bases of the junction unmatched. The CDR3 length is 16 residues. The chain has TRBV23-1 and TRBJ1-1; 9 bases agree with TRBD1. TRBV23-1 counts as an open reading frame of uncertain function. This clonotype was sampled from a man between 60 and 75 years old with COVID-19, enrolled during active disease. The sequencing input was peripheral blood. CDR3 sequence reads: CASSQSGQGKDTEAFF. As DNA, the CDR3 is TGCGCCAGCAGTCAATCCGGACAGGGGAAGGACACTGAAGCTTTCTTT.